Sequencing of this T cell receptor (delta chain) was carried out in a study of gamma-delta T cells after stem cell transplantation. The CDR3 totals 21 residues. Germline CDR1 is GEAIGNYY and CDR2 is EKD. This clone has more than one count but fewer than ten. This may arise from a read error, as a much more abundant clone is one base away. At the DNA level, this CDR3 is encoded by other sequences in the same sample as well. TCRdb re-called clones from the RT-PCR reads using CATT. The table shows thousands of delta-chain clones, with less than 30% occurring only once. The chain combines TRDV2 with TRDJ3, with 13 bases that match TRDD3. The source is a human donor. It is not recorded whose cells these are; they may come from a transplant donor. The sequenced sample consisted of gamma-delta T cells. In DNA, the CDR3 is TGTGCCTGTGACACCGTACTGGGGGATACGTATTGCTCCTGGGACACCCGTCAGATGTTTTTC. It specifies CACDTVLGDTYCSWDTRQMFF.